This TCR beta chain derives from a study of vaccination and CD4 T cells after COVID-19. Turning to the study itself: As a positive control, some control cultures were given a CEFX pool, while others were given an HIV-1 Nef pool or no peptide.

Researchers used the Oncomine TCR Beta short-read assay to sequence DNA from cultured CD4+ T cells. TCRdb re-analysed the PCR reads in MiXCR, keeping a single row per CDR3 protein. The sample lists almost 20,000 distinct CDR3 sequences; around 50% were seen once. The CDR3 is 14 residues long. Germline loops: CDR1 SGHTA, CDR2 FQGNSA. V lost 5 bases and J 4 bases, leaving 14 bases between the germline ends. This clonotype was seen only a few times. Its specificity is unknown. Treatment here: approximately 11-day PBMC culture with coronavirus spike peptide pools or control peptides (ViraFEST assay). Wells that each held approximately 2.1 million PBMCs were cultured with around 9.9 IU/ml IL-2 and roughly 10 ug/ml peptide pools.

The clonotype was recovered from a human donor who had recovered from COVID-19. The chain carries TRBV7-2 and TRBJ1-2, with D tentatively TRBD1 (5 bases). Sample: CD4+ T cells from blood, cultured in vitro. Written as DNA, the CDR3 is TGTGCCAGCAGCACCAACCCGGGGGGCTATGGCTACACCTTC. Translation: CASSTNPGGYGYTF.